What follows describes a single TCR beta chain. The antigen is undetermined. The data were taken from a study of T-cell memory formation after mild COVID-19. Findings and limits, study-wide: Among CD4+ contracting clones, most were CM and EM, and CD8+ ones EMRA.

After 5'RACE with constant-segment primers, TCR alpha and TCR beta cDNA libraries carrying sample barcodes and UMIs were obtained. MiXCR was run by TCRdb on the 5' RACE reads, yielding one entry per CDR3 protein. The table lists some 450,000 distinct CDR3 sequences, approximately 18% of them singletons. This clonotype was sampled from a man aged 18 to 29 who had mild COVID-19 (a few samples of this study predate the infection). Cell type and time point are not known. Material for sequencing was PBMCs or a T cell subset sorted from them (not recorded which).

CDR3 sequence reads: CASRGDYNEQFF. The CDR3 DNA is TGTGCCAGCAGAGGTGACTACAATGAGCAGTTCTTC. The V call is TRBV2, the J call TRBJ2-1; D is undetermined. Germline assignment: CDR1 SNHLY and CDR2 FYNNEI. The ends were cut back, 6 bases at V and 3 bases at J, with 6 bases in the middle. The CDR3 totals 12 residues. The full variable domain, completed using reference TRBV2 and TRBJ2-1, is EPEVTQTPSHQVTQMGQEVILRCVPISNHLYFYWYRQILGQKVEFLVSFYNNEISEKSEIFDDQFSVERPDGSNFTLKIRSTKLEDSAMYFCASRGDYNEQFFGPGTRLTVL.